This section outlines one TCR beta chain sequence together with its context. This entry belongs to a study of blood T cells in healthy people across ages. Trimming took 9 bases from V and 2 from J; bases not matched to a gene: 7. The CDR3 covers 14 residues. The germline V gene has CDR1 SNHLY and CDR2 FYNNEI. Russia was home to the donors, healthy Caucasian individuals aged roughly 6 to 95. Sample-barcoded 5' priming and a J-beta primer mix drove a second PCR of roughly 6 to 12 cycles. Tagging of each cDNA molecule was performed by a template-switch adaptor with 12 random nucleotides. Sequencing recovered at least 3 million CDR3-containing paired-end reads from each sample. MiXCR, run by TCRdb on the 5' RACE reads, gives a single entry per CDR3 protein. The sample has around 1,500,000 distinct CDR3 sequences, 42% seen once.

The V call is TRBV2, the J call TRBJ2-7; 10 nucleotides line up with TRBD1. The TCR comes from a young woman in good health. Material: blood. CDR3 sequence reads: CARGGQGVAYEQYF. The CDR3 DNA reads TGTGCCAGGGGAGGACAGGGGGTGGCCTACGAGCAGTACTTC.